This T cell receptor beta chain was identified during a study of blood T cell repertoires in COVID-19. Germline loops: CDR1 GTSNPN, CDR2 SVGIG (reference sequence). CDR3 length: 15 residues. V was clipped by 4 bases and J by 4 bases, with 16 bases between them. In the study's own analysis: It was from reference gene primer amplification that nucleated cell counts were estimated. Assay used: immunoSEQ multiplex PCR; TCRdb lists only in-frame clones, some missing. The V and J calls and the clone size are those of that table, but D and trimming were determined from the DNA. The data hold 300,000 to 400,000 clones, with roughly 89% observed a single time.

The gene calls are TRBV30 and TRBJ1-4, with a weak D call TRBD1 (5 bases). The TCR comes from a man aged 30-40 years with COVID-19, enrolled during active disease. The sequenced material came from peripheral blood. Written as DNA, the CDR3 is TGTGCCTGGAAAACGACGGGGACTTATAATGAAAAACTGTTTTTT. Amino acids: CAWKTTGTYNEKLFF.